A single sample gave rise to the 23 T cell receptor beta chains below, sequenced in a study of blood T cell repertoires in COVID-19. Assay used: immunoSEQ multiplex PCR; TCRdb lists only in-frame clones, some missing. The sample lists approximately 180,000 clones; more than 75% were seen once. Source material: PBMCs or T cells enriched from blood (not recorded which). These receptors came from a woman between 45 and 60 years old with acute COVID-19.

This chain joins TRBV7-9 and TRBJ1-3; D gene unclear. Germline lookup yields CDR1 SEHNR and CDR2 FQNEAQ (reference sequence). The V end lost 4 bases, the J end lost 2 bases, and 15 bases lay between the germline ends. The CDR3 has 16 amino acids. The CDR3 sequence is CASSYHASAAGNTIYF. CDR3 nucleotide sequence: TGTGCCAGCAGCTATCACGCATCTGCGGCTGGAAACACCATATATTTT.

V and J are TRBV4-2 and TRBJ1-6; possible D gene TRBD1, 6 bases. V was shortened by 0 bases and J by 9 bases, with 12 bases between the two germline ends. CDR1 is LGHNA, CDR2 YNFKEQ, per germline. The CDR3 loop spans 15 amino acids. CDR3 coding DNA: TGTGCCAGCAGCCAAGATTGGGACATTGGTTCACCCCTCCACTTT. Protein product: CASSQDWDIGSPLHF.

This chain joins TRBV4-1 and TRBJ2-3; possibly TRBD2 for D (7 bases). The V gene's germline CDR1 is MGHRA and CDR2 YSYEKL. The CDR3 totals 17 residues. V was shortened by 6 bases and J by 0 bases, with 19 bases between the two germline ends. CDR3 loop: CASSSGFGGQSTDTQYF. CDR3 nucleotides: TGCGCCAGCAGTTCTGGATTCGGGGGGCAAAGCACAGATACGCAGTATTTT.

The chain's CDR3 is CATRQGGRGSTDTQYF. As DNA, the CDR3 is TGTGCCACCAGGCAGGGGGGCCGGGGGAGCACAGATACGCAGTATTTT. V usage is TRBV19 and J usage is TRBJ2-3; TRBD1 is a possible D gene (7 bases). CDR1 is LNHDA and CDR2 is SQIVND in the germline V gene (reference sequence). V lost 10 bases, J lost 0 bases, and 20 bases lay in between. The CDR3 runs to 16 residues.

There are a few counts of this clone. This chain connects TRBV28 to TRBJ1-2; tentatively, D is TRBD1 (5 bases). Germline-derived CDR1 and CDR2 are MDHEN and SYDVKM. This CDR3 region has 12 residues. V lost 11 bases and J lost 4, with 14 bases in between. This CDR3 reads CAEGVASYGYTF. For the CDR3, the DNA is TGTGCCGAAGGGGTGGCGAGCTATGGCTACACCTTC.

The genes are TRBV7-2 and TRBJ1-5, with D tentatively TRBD1 (6 bases). From germline, CDR1 is SGHTA and CDR2 FQGNSA. The CDR3 is made up of 16 amino acids. V lost 5 bases to trimming and J lost 2 bases, with 16 bases between them. Written as DNA, the CDR3 is TGTGCCAGCAGCCGCCCCCCGACAGGCGGCAATCAGCCCCAGCATTTT. It codes for CASSRPPTGGNQPQHF.

The rearrangement uses TRBV27 and TRBJ2-1; 9 nucleotides match TRBD1. Looked up from germline, CDR1 is MNHEY and CDR2 is SMNVEV (reference sequence). Trimming cost V 11 bases and J 0 bases; bases outside gene matches: 5. This CDR3 spans 14 amino acids. The CDR3 nucleotides read TGTGCCGACGGACAGGGGAGCTCCTACAATGAGCAGTTCTTC. Protein: CADGQGSSYNEQFF.

The chain joins TRBV7-2 to TRBJ2-3, with 8 positions matching TRBD2. J lost 9 bases, V lost 5 bases, and 13 bases had no gene match. Germline V gene data show CDR1 as SGHTA and CDR2 as FQGNSA. CDR3 length equals 15 residues. The CDR3 DNA is TGTGCCAGCAGCACCTCCGGGACTAGAGTCCGCACGCAGTATTTT. Translating it yields CASSTSGTRVRTQYF.

The gene calls are TRBV7-2 and TRBJ2-1; 8 nucleotides line up with TRBD1. Looked up from germline, CDR1 is SGHTA and CDR2 is FQGNSA. V was pared by 5 bases and J by 3 bases, with 6 bases of the junction left unmatched. The CDR3 has 15 residues. The CDR3 DNA sequence: TGTGCCAGCAGCAGTGGACAGGGCAGCTACAATGAGCAGTTCTTC. It is translated as CASSSGQGSYNEQFF.

This clone has a single count. V and J are TRBV7-9 and TRBJ1-2; D perhaps matches TRBD1 (5 bases). This CDR3 is 15 amino acids long. Trimming pared 5 bases from V and 3 bases from J, leaving 16 bases between. Germline V lookup: CDR1 SEHNR, CDR2 FQNEAQ (reference sequence). CDR3 sequence reads: CASSRGKGIDYGYTF. The CDR3 DNA follows: TGTGCCAGCAGCCGGGGGAAGGGGATTGACTATGGCTACACCTTC.

The V call is TRBV5-1, the J call TRBJ1-4, with D possibly being TRBD1 (5 bases). The CDR3 is 14 amino acids. The V end lost 1 base, the J end lost 8 bases, and 12 bases lay between the germline ends. Germline loops: CDR1 SGHRS, CDR2 YFSETQ. The CDR3 bases are TGCGCCAGCAGCTTGCGGGGGATAGGGGAAAAACTGTTTTTT. This sequence encodes CASSLRGIGEKLFF.

The rearrangement uses TRBV24-1 and TRBJ1-4, with D tentatively TRBD1 (6 bases). Trimming cost V 4 bases and J 1 base, with 30 bases left between them. Looked up from germline, CDR1 is KGHDR and CDR2 is SFDVKD. The CDR3 has 22 amino acids. The CDR3 loop reads CATSDHDSTGRDRSGTNEKLFF. The CDR3 DNA is TGTGCCACCAGTGACCATGACTCAACAGGGAGGGACCGGAGTGGAACTAATGAAAAACTGTTTTTT.

The chain carries TRBV28 and TRBJ1-6; a possible D gene is TRBD1 (5 bases). Germline CDR1 reads MDHEN; CDR2 reads SYDVKM. The CDR3 length is 13 residues. Trimming shortened V by 7 bases and J by 5 bases, and 9 bases separated the two germline ends. The CDR3 is CASTTGNNSPLHF. In DNA form, the CDR3 reads TGTGCCAGCACAACAGGAAATAATTCACCCCTCCACTTT.

Concerning this clone: The conserved closing phenylalanine or tryptophan is absent in this CDR3, likely reflecting a read error. No DNA is shown, since the ends of the CDR3 on it are uncertain; the CDR3 is the one TCRdb lists. This CDR3 reads CASTSMGGPPSI. V is TRBV28 and J is TRBJ2-7; the table's D call, TRBD2, was not checked against the DNA. Germline-derived CDR1 and CDR2 are MDHEN and SYDVKM. Counting both end residues, the CDR3 totals 12 amino acids.

The chain combines TRBV5-6 with TRBJ2-3, with D perhaps matching TRBD1 (5 bases). The CDR3 is 14 amino acids. V lost 1 base, J lost 2 bases, and 8 bases lay in between. In germline, CDR1 is SGHDT, CDR2 YYEEEE. The DNA of the CDR3 is TGTGCCAGCAGCTTGATACAGGCCACAGATACGCAGTATTTT. It codes for CASSLIQATDTQYF.

The rearrangement joins TRBV2 to TRBJ2-3; TRBD2 agrees at 10 bases. CDR3 length equals 15 residues. With 4 bases clipped from V and 4 bases from J, the junction kept 5 bases outside the gene matches. CDR1 and CDR2 (germline): SNHLY, FYNNEI. The CDR3 sequence: CASSGDSGGPDTQYF. Written as DNA, the CDR3 is TGTGCCAGCAGTGGTGATAGCGGGGGGCCAGATACGCAGTATTTT.

The chain couples TRBV2 to TRBJ1-1, with D unresolved. The CDR3 runs 13 residues. Deletions cut 7 bases from V and 2 bases from J, with 11 bases between. CDR1 is SNHLY, CDR2 FYNNEI, per germline. CDR3: CASTARVNTEAFF. CDR3 in DNA: TGTGCCAGCACCGCTCGAGTAAACACTGAAGCTTTCTTT.

This chain joins TRBV5-8 and TRBJ2-7, with a tentative D call TRBD2 (6 bases). Trimming stripped 3 bases from V and 9 bases from J, with 22 bases between. Germline-derived CDR1 and CDR2 are SGHTS and YDEGEE. This CDR3 is built from 15 residues. DNA of the CDR3: TGTGCCAGCAGCTCTGGGGCAACCGGGACTTCGAGGCAGTACGTC. It is translated as CASSSGATGTSRQYV.

This chain joins TRBV7-9 and TRBJ2-3, with 12 bases fitting TRBD2. CDR3 length equals 17 residues. Trimming took 4 bases from V and 5 from J; bases not matched to a gene: 10. Per germline, CDR1 SEHNR and CDR2 FQNEAQ (reference sequence). DNA for the CDR3: TGTGCCAGCAGCTCCGATCAGTCTAGCGGGGGGGAAGATACGCAGTATTTT. Encoded protein: CASSSDQSSGGEDTQYF.

This clone was seen a few times. Its ends do not fully match the called genes, so a read error is possible. This chain links TRBV7-9 with TRBJ1-5; D may be TRBD1 (5 bases). The CDR3 runs 15 residues. Germline values: CDR1 SEHNR, CDR2 FQNEAQ (reference sequence). CDR3 region: CASSLAAGPNQPQHF. In DNA form, the CDR3 reads TGTGCCAGCAGCCTAGCGGCAGGGCCCAATCAGCCCCAGCATTTT.

The rearrangement uses TRBV6-4 and TRBJ1-2; D possibly corresponds to TRBD1 (6 bases). The V gene lost 3 bases and the J gene lost 0 bases, with 11 bases spanning the gap. This CDR3 spans 15 amino acids. Germline loops: CDR1 MRHNA, CDR2 SNTAGT. CDR3 loop: CASSEWAGANYGYTF. CDR3 in DNA: TGTGCCAGCAGTGAGTGGGCAGGGGCTAACTATGGCTACACCTTC.

The V call is TRBV7-7, the J call TRBJ2-1; 13 bases fit TRBD2. The J segment lost 9 bases and the V segment lost 5 bases, leaving 13 bases of the junction unmatched. The CDR3 totals 17 residues. Germline assignment: CDR1 SSHAT and CDR2 FNYEAQ (reference sequence). CDR3 sequence: CASSPTLAGGWASEQFF. The CDR3 bases are TGTGCCAGCAGCCCAACACTAGCGGGGGGGTGGGCAAGTGAGCAGTTCTTC.

This rearrangement joins TRBV7-2 to TRBJ2-4, with 9 bases identical to TRBD1. Germline V gives CDR1 SGHTA, CDR2 FQGNSA. CDR3 length: 14 residues. Unmatched junction bases numbered 7, after V lost 5 bases and J lost 8 bases. CDR3 bases: TGTGCCAGCAGCAGGGGACAGGGTGGGGACATTCAGTACTTC. Translating it yields CASSRGQGGDIQYF.